These 26 T cell receptor beta chains were sequenced from one sample in a study of cytomegalovirus exposure and HLA in healthy donors. The PCR ran on 60 Vbeta and 13 Jbeta primers. The data were produced by immunoSEQ multiplex PCR, yet TCRdb's version contains in-frame clones alone and is incomplete. The sample includes 170,000 or so clones, approximately 80% of them seen just once. The sample consisted of PBMCs. All receptors derive from a woman aged 45-60 years in good health and CMV-seropositive.

The chain uses TRBV30 and TRBJ1-2, with D possibly being TRBD1 (5 bases). The germline gives CDR1 GTSNPN, CDR2 SVGIG (reference sequence). Trimming removed 2 bases from V and 2 bases from J, with 9 bases in between. The CDR3 runs 13 residues. CDR3 amino acids: CAWSKTANYGYTF. In DNA, the CDR3 is TGTGCCTGGAGTAAGACAGCGAACTATGGCTACACCTTC. Using reference TRBV30 and TRBJ1-2 for the parts outside the CDR3, the full variable domain is SQTIHQWPATLVQPVGSPLSLECTVEGTSNPNLYWYRQAAGRGLQLLFYSVGIGQISSEVPQNLSASRPQDRQFILSSKKLLLSDSGFYLCAWSKTANYGYTFGSGTRLTVV.

Note on this clone: At one of its ends the junction is not consistent with the germline gene, which may arise from a read error. This chain connects TRBV7-9 to TRBJ1-4, with a tentative D call TRBD1 (6 bases). The CDR3 sequence is 11 residues long. Germline V gene sequence: CDR1 SEHNR, CDR2 FQNEAQ (reference sequence). This chain's CDR3 is CASSLSGTLAF. The CDR3 DNA reads as TGTGCCAGCAGCTTATCCGGGACATTGGCTTTT.

Here the CDR3 DNA reads TGCGCCAGCAGCCAAGAGGAGGGGAAAGACTATGGCTACACCTTC. Amino acids: CASSQEEGKDYGYTF. The rearrangement links TRBV4-3 to TRBJ1-2; maybe TRBD1 (5 bases). From germline, CDR1 is LGHNA and CDR2 YSLEER. The CDR3 has 15 residues. V was clipped by 0 bases and J by 3 bases, with 11 bases between them.

This chain links TRBV7-2 with TRBJ2-1; possibly TRBD2 for D (5 bases). Per germline, CDR1 SGHTA and CDR2 FQGNSA. The CDR3 length is 15 residues. V was shortened by 6 bases and J by 0 bases, with 12 bases between the two germline ends. CDR3 DNA sequence: TGTGCCAGCAGAGAAACGGGAACCTCCTACAATGAGCAGTTCTTC. This encodes CASRETGTSYNEQFF.

The chain has TRBV5-6 and TRBJ1-1, with 11 bases identical to TRBD1. Germline CDR1 and CDR2: SGHDT and YYEEEE. The CDR3 is made up of 18 amino acids. The trim removed 2 bases at V and 0 bases at J, leaving 9 bases unmatched. CDR3 loop: CASSLPGTGGGLNTEAFF. The CDR3 nucleotides read TGTGCCAGCAGCTTACCCGGGACAGGGGGAGGGTTGAACACTGAAGCTTTCTTT.

The V gene is TRBV4-2, the J gene TRBJ1-1; D is unclear. The CDR3 runs to 16 residues. Trimming removed 2 bases from V and 1 base from J, with 14 bases in between. Looked up from germline, CDR1 is LGHNA and CDR2 is YNFKEQ. The CDR3 sequence is CASSQPFVEGNTEAFF. The CDR3 coding sequence is TGTGCCAGCAGCCAACCCTTCGTCGAGGGGAACACTGAAGCTTTCTTT.

With respect to this clone: A junction end diverges from the germline sequence, so it may reflect a read error. This CDR3 is also generated by other DNA sequences in the sample. In DNA form, the CDR3 reads TGTGCCAGCAGCGCGAGCGGGGGGACTGACGAGCAATACTTC. Protein sequence: CASSASGGTDEQYF. The rearrangement joins TRBV7-9 to TRBJ2-7; 9 nucleotides agree with TRBD2. The germline V gene encodes CDR1 SEHNR and CDR2 FQNEAQ (reference sequence). The CDR3 has 14 residues.

V is TRBV9 and J is TRBJ1-2; 11 positions agree with TRBD1. This CDR3 spans 15 amino acids. CDR1 SGDLS and CDR2 YYNGEE come from the germline V gene. V gave up 3 bases and J gave up 3 bases; unmatched junction bases: 4. The CDR3 protein is CASSAGTGGHYGYTF. CDR3 DNA: TGTGCCAGCAGCGCAGGGACAGGGGGGCACTATGGCTACACCTTC.

The genes are TRBV7-3 and TRBJ1-2, with 8 bases matching TRBD1. Germline CDR1 SGHTA, CDR2 FQGTGA. The CDR3 runs to 13 residues. The trim removed 2 bases at V and 6 bases at J, leaving 2 bases unmatched. The CDR3 spells CASSLPGGNGYTF. The DNA for the CDR3 is TGTGCCAGCAGCTTACCAGGGGGCAATGGCTACACCTTC.

This clone was recorded once. The chain employs TRBV19 and TRBJ1-4; maybe TRBD1 (6 bases). Germline lookup yields CDR1 LNHDA and CDR2 SQIVND (reference sequence). V was clipped by 7 bases and J by 8 bases, with 17 bases between them. The CDR3 covers 14 residues. The CDR3 here is CASKKDSSHEKLFF. For the CDR3, the DNA is TGTGCCAGTAAAAAGGACAGTTCACACGAAAAACTGTTTTTT.

The chain couples TRBV2 to TRBJ2-5; D remains unclear. The CDR3 contains 13 residues. The germline V and J ends were trimmed by 5 bases and 1 base, with 8 bases remaining between them. CDR1 and CDR2 from the germline V gene are SNHLY and FYNNEI. The CDR3 loop is CASSLEPQETQYF. The CDR3 coding sequence is TGTGCCAGCAGTTTAGAGCCCCAAGAGACCCAGTACTTC.

In its sample, this clone was seen a few times. J is TRBJ1-1 and V is TRBV6-5; 8 bases are a match to TRBD1. With 8 bases clipped from V and 5 bases from J, the junction kept 7 bases outside the gene matches. This CDR3 has 13 amino acids. Germline V gene sequence: CDR1 MNHEY, CDR2 SVGAGI. CDR3 bases: TGTGCCAGCCTTCGCAGGGGGCGTACTGAAGCTTTCTTT. This translates into CASLRRGRTEAFF.

The rearrangement uses TRBV5-6 and TRBJ1-2; 8 bases are a match to TRBD1. Germline lookup yields CDR1 SGHDT and CDR2 YYEEEE. The V and J ends lost 0 bases and 8 bases, in that order; junction bases with no gene match: 6. This CDR3 is built from 14 residues. CDR3 DNA sequence: TGTGCCAGCAGCTTGGGGACAGGGCAAAGAGGCTACACCTTC. This codes for CASSLGTGQRGYTF.

This clone was found once. The rearrangement joins TRBV5-1 to TRBJ1-3; no clear D gene. Trimming pared 4 bases from V and 0 bases from J, leaving 8 bases between. The CDR3 loop spans 14 amino acids. Germline V CDR1 and CDR2: SGHRS, YFSETQ. CDR3 nucleotide sequence: TGCGCCAGCAGCCCGGGTCCCTCTGGAAACACCATATATTTT. The encoded protein is CASSPGPSGNTIYF. Complete variable domain (other parts from reference TRBV5-1 and TRBJ1-3): KAGVTQTPRYLIKTRGQQVTLSCSPISGHRSVSWYQQTPGQGLQFLFEYFSETQRNKGNFPGRFSGRQFSNSRSEMNVSTLELGDSALYLCASSPGPSGNTIYFGEGSWLTVV.

The chain links TRBV5-3 to TRBJ2-2; TRBD2 agrees at 12 bases. TRBV5-3 is sorted into the ORF group, with uncertain function. V dropped 0 bases and J dropped 3; count of bases not matched to a gene: 24. There are 24 residues in the CDR3. The CDR3 DNA reads TGTGCCAGAAGCTTGGGTAGGGCTAGCGGGAGGGCCGATACCCCCACCTCTCACACCGGGGAGCTGTTTTTT. Encoded protein: CARSLGRASGRADTPTSHTGELFF.

This clone was counted between two and nine times. The chain uses TRBV19 and TRBJ1-5, with D tentatively TRBD1 (6 bases). V lost 7 bases to trimming and J lost 6 bases, with 10 bases between them. The germline V gene encodes CDR1 LNHDA and CDR2 SQIVND (reference sequence). The CDR3 covers 12 residues. In DNA form, the CDR3 reads TGTGCCAGTACGAGGGGGTCTCAGCCCCAGCATTTT. Its translation: CASTRGSQPQHF.

The chain recombines TRBV19 with TRBJ1-2, with TRBD1 identical over 9 bases. V gave up 7 bases and J gave up 8 bases; unmatched junction bases: 11. CDR3 length equals 14 residues. The V gene's germline CDR1 is LNHDA and CDR2 SQIVND (reference sequence). The CDR3, as DNA: TGTGCCAGTACCAACCGGGACAGGGTCTCCGGCTACACCTTC. This sequence encodes CASTNRDRVSGYTF.

About this clone: One junction end does not reproduce the germline sequence, and a read error may be involved. V and J are TRBV7-9 and TRBJ2-1; TRBD2 matches at 8 bases. This CDR3 region has 15 residues. Germline values: CDR1 SEHNR, CDR2 FQNEAQ (reference sequence). CDR3 residues: CSSSREGPSYNEQFF. The CDR3 nucleotides are TGTTCCAGCAGCCGGGAGGGCCCTTCCTACAATGAGCAGTTCTTC.

This rearrangement joins TRBV5-6 to TRBJ2-7; TRBD1 matches 11 bases. V gave up 0 bases and J gave up 6 bases; unmatched junction bases: 5. The germline V gene has CDR1 SGHDT and CDR2 YYEEEE. This CDR3 region has 15 residues. CDR3 region: CASSLVEGTGGEQYF. The CDR3 bases are TGTGCCAGCAGCTTGGTGGAGGGGACAGGGGGCGAGCAGTACTTC.

The chain joins TRBV29-1 to TRBJ2-7, with 9 bases matching TRBD1. The CDR3 runs 15 residues. The germline CDR1 and CDR2 sequences are SQVTM and ANQGSEA. J gave up 4 bases and V 4 bases, and 11 bases lay outside the gene matches. The CDR3 here is CSVGSPGQGGYEQYF. In DNA, the CDR3 is TGCAGCGTTGGCTCCCCGGGACAGGGCGGGTACGAGCAGTACTTC.

The chain combines TRBV15 with TRBJ1-2; no clear D gene. This CDR3 spans 15 amino acids. The V and J ends lost 0 bases and 3 bases respectively, with 11 bases between them. Per germline, CDR1 LNHNV and CDR2 YYDKDF (reference sequence). CDR3 loop: CATSRERAADYGYTF. The CDR3 coding sequence is TGTGCCACCAGCAGAGAGCGGGCAGCAGACTATGGCTACACCTTC.

The V and J genes are TRBV4-3 and TRBJ2-7; D is uncertain. This CDR3 has 14 residues. With 4 bases removed from V and 0 bases from J, the gap between germline ends came to 10 bases. In germline, CDR1 is LGHNA, CDR2 YSLEER. In DNA, the CDR3 is TGCGCCAGCAGCCGCTCGCACTTCTCCTACGAGCAGTACTTC. It codes for CASSRSHFSYEQYF.

This clone was picked up one time. The gene calls are TRBV4-1 and TRBJ1-1; D is undetermined. Germline CDR1 and CDR2: MGHRA and YSYEKL. The CDR3 sequence is 17 residues long. Trimming removed 4 bases at V and 4 bases at J, with 22 bases between. The CDR3, as DNA: TGCGCCAGCAGCCCACTACTTCTCGACCCTGCGCCCACTGAAGCTTTCTTT. It encodes CASSPLLLDPAPTEAFF.

This chain uses TRBV7-2 with TRBJ2-3; no definite D call. Trimming stripped 5 bases from V and 3 bases from J, with 9 bases between. The CDR3 is 13 residues long. CDR1 and CDR2 (germline): SGHTA, FQGNSA. This CDR3 reads CASSRPGTDTQYF. The CDR3 DNA reads as TGTGCCAGCAGCCGACCCGGGACAGATACGCAGTATTTT.

The genes are TRBV25-1 and TRBJ1-4, with 12 bases fitting TRBD1. Germline assignment: CDR1 MGHDK and CDR2 SYGVNS. The CDR3 is made up of 13 amino acids. The junction had 6 bases not matched to a gene; V was cut back by 8 bases and J by 11 bases. DNA of the CDR3: TGTGCCAGCTCCGGGACAGGGGGCACGAAACTGTTTTTT. Encoded protein: CASSGTGGTKLFF.

The J gene is TRBJ1-5, the V gene TRBV19, with 10 bases identical to TRBD1. The V segment lost 6 bases and the J segment 5 bases; nucleotides outside the gene matches: 7. Germline assignment: CDR1 LNHDA and CDR2 SQIVND (reference sequence). The CDR3 length is 15 residues. The DNA of the CDR3 is TGTGCCAGTAGGGTCTCCGGGACAGGGGATCAGCCCCAGCATTTT. Translating it yields CASRVSGTGDQPQHF.